This T cell receptor (beta chain) was sequenced in a study of T cell responses to AZD1222 COVID-19 vaccine. Study outcomes and limitations: Breadth and depth of Spike-specific TCRs rose after two AZD1222 doses.

As concerns this clone: Its antigen is still unknown.

CDR1 is SGHRS and CDR2 is YFSETQ in the germline V gene. CDR3 length: 15 amino acids. Germline trimming cut 4 bases from V and 5 bases from J; bases unmatched to any gene: 9. Sequencing was performed with immunoSEQ multiplex PCR; in TCRdb, only in-frame clones are kept and a portion is missing. This table has about 120,000 clones, 85% to 95% appearing once. The chain links TRBV5-1 to TRBJ1-5, with 7 bases lining up with TRBD1. The material was peripheral blood, obtained on day 0 of AZD1222 vaccination. The clonotype was recovered from an adult in good health. The CDR3 nucleotides read TGCGCCAGCAGCCCGGATGGACAGGCGTATCAGCCCCAGCATTTT. Translated, it gives CASSPDGQAYQPQHF.